This TCR beta chain was found in a study of blood T cell repertoires in COVID-19. On the study more broadly: Nucleic acid was either cDNA or gDNA, and it came from T cells, B-cell-depleted T cells, or PBMCs.

Between the trimmed V and J ends, which lost 2 bases and 6 bases, there was a span of 8 bases. The CDR3 extends over 12 amino acids. Germline values: CDR1 LGHDT, CDR2 YNNKEL (reference sequence). Original handling: Amplifying reference gene primers gave estimates of nucleated cell counts. Assay used: immunoSEQ multiplex PCR; TCRdb lists only in-frame clones, some missing. V and J calls and clone size are as listed in that table; D and trimming were resolved from the DNA. The sample comprises around 150,000 clones, 60% to 80% of which are singletons, and about 10% rests with the top ten. The source of this sequence is a man aged 60-69 years who had recovered from COVID-19. The sample consisted of peripheral blood. The chain combines TRBV3-1 (or the pseudogene TRBV3-2) with TRBJ2-7; D may be TRBD2 (5 bases). Here the CDR3 DNA reads TGTGCCAGCAGCCAACGGGGATTCGAGCAGTACTTC. This translates into CASSQRGFEQYF.